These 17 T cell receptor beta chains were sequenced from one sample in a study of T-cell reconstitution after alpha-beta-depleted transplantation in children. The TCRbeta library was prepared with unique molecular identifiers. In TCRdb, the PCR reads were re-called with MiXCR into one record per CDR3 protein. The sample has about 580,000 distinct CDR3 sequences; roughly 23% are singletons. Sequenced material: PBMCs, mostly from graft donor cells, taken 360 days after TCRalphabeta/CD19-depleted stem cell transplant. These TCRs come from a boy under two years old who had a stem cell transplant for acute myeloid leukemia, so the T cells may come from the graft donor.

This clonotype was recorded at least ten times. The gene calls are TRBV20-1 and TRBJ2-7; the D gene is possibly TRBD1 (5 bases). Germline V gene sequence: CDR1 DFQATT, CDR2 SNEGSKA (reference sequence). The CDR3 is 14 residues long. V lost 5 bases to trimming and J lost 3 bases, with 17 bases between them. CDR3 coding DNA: TGCAGTGCTTCAGCAGGGATGGCGAGCTACGAGCAGTACTTC. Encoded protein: CSASAGMASYEQYF.

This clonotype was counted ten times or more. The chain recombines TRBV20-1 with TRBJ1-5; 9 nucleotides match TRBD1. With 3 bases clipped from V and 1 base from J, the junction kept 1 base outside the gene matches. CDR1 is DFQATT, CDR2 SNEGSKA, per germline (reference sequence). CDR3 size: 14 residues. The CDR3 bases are TGCAGTGCTAGGGGACAGGGAAGCAATCAGCCCCAGCATTTT. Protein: CSARGQGSNQPQHF.

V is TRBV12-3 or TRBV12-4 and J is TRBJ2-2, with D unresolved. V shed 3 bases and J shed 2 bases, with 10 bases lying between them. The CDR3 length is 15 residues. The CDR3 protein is CASSFYHPNTGELFF. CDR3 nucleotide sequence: TGTGCCAGCAGTTTTTACCATCCCAACACCGGGGAGCTGTTTTTT.

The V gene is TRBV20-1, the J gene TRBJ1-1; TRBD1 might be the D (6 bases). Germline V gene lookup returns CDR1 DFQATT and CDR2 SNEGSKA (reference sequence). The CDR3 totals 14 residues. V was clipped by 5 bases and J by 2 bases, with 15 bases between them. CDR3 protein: CSAGQPRGNTEAFF. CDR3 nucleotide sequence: TGCAGTGCTGGACAGCCCAGGGGAAACACTGAAGCTTTCTTT.

CDR3 loop: CSAPEPDRVTDTQYF. The DNA of the CDR3 is TGCAGTGCCCCCGAACCGGACAGGGTCACAGATACGCAGTATTTT. The J gene is TRBJ2-3, the V gene TRBV20-1; 8 nucleotides align to TRBD1. Germline CDR1 and CDR2: DFQATT and SNEGSKA (reference sequence). The CDR3 length is 15 residues. V shed 6 bases and J 2 bases; nucleotides not matched to a gene: 10.

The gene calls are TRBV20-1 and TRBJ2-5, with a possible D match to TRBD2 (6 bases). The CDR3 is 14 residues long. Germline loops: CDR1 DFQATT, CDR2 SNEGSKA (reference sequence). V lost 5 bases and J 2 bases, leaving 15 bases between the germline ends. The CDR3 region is CSAEGRTNQETQYF. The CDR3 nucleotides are TGCAGTGCTGAGGGGAGGACAAATCAAGAGACCCAGTACTTC.

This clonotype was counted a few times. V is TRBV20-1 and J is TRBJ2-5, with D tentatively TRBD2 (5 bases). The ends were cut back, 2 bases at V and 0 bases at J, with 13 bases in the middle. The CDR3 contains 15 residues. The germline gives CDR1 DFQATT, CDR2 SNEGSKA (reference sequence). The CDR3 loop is CSARKRQEDQETQYF. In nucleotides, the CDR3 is TGCAGTGCTAGAAAGCGGCAGGAGGACCAAGAGACCCAGTACTTC.

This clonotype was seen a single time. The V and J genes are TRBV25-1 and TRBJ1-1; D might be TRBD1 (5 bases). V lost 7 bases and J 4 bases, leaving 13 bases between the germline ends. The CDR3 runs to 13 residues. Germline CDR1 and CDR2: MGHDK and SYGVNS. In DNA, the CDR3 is TGTGCCAGCAACAGGACCTTATGCACTGAAGCTTTCTTT. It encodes CASNRTLCTEAFF. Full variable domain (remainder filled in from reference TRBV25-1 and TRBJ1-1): EADIYQTPRYLVIGTGKKITLECSQTMGHDKMYWYQQDPGMELHLIHYSYGVNSTEKGDLSSESTVSRIRTEHFPLTLESARPSHTSQYLCASNRTLCTEAFFGQGTRLTVV.

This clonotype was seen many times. The CDR3 DNA follows: TGCGCCAGCAGTCAGCAAGGCAATCAGCCCCAGCATTTT. Its protein is CASSQQGNQPQHF. The chain couples TRBV5-1 to TRBJ1-5; D uncertain. Trimming removed 5 bases at V and 2 bases at J, with 8 bases between. The length of the CDR3 is 13 residues. Germline CDR1 reads SGHRS; CDR2 reads YFSETQ.

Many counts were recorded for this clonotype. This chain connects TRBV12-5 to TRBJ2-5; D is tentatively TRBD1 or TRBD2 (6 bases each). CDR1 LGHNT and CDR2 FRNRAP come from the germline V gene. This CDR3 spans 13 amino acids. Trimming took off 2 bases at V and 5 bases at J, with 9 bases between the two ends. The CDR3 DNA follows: TGTGCTAGTGGTTTGATAGGGGGGGAGACCCAGTACTTC. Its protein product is CASGLIGGETQYF.

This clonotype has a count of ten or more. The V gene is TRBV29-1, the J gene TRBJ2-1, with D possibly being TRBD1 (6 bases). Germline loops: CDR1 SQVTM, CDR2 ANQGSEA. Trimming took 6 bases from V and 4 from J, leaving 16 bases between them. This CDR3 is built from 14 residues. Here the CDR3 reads CSVEFGGGYNEQFF. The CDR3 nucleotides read TGCAGCGTGGAGTTTGGGGGCGGTTACAATGAGCAGTTCTTC.

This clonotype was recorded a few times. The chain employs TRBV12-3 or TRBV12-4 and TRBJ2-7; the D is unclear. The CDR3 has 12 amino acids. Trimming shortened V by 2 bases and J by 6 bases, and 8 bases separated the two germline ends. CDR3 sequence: CASSLSPVEQYF. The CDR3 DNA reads TGTGCCAGCAGTTTATCCCCGGTCGAGCAGTACTTC.

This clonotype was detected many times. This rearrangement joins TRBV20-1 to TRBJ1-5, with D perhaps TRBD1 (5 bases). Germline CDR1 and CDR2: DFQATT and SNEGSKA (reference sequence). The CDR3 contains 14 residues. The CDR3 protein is CSSTYGGGSQPQHF. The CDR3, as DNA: TGCAGCTCAACTTATGGTGGGGGGAGTCAGCCCCAGCATTTT.

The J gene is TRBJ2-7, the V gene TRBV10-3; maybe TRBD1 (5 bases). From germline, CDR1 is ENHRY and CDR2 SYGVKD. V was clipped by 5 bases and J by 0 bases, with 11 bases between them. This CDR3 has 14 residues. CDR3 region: CAISSGQGSYEQYF. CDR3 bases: TGTGCCATCAGTAGTGGGCAGGGCTCCTACGAGCAGTACTTC.

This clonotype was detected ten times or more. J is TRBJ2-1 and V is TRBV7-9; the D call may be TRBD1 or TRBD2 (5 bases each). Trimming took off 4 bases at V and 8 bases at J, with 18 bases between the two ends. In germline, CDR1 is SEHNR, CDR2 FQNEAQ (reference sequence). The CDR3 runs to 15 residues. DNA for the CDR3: TGTGCCAGCAGCTCGGGACCGATGGCAGCCGATGAGCAGTTCTTC. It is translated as CASSSGPMAADEQFF.

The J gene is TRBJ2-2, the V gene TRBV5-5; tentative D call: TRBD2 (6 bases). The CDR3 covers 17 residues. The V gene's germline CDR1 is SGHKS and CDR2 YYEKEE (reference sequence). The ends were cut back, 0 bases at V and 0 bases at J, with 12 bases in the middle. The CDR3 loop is CASSLVLGGANTGELFF. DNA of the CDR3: TGTGCCAGCAGCTTGGTCCTGGGAGGAGCGAACACCGGGGAGCTGTTTTTT.

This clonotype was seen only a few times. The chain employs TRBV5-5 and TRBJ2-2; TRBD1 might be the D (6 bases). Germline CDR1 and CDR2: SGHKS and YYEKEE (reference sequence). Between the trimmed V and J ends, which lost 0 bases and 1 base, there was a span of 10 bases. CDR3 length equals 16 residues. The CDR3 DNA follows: TGTGCCAGCAGCTTGGGACAGGCCTTGAACACCGGGGAGCTGTTTTTT. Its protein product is CASSLGQALNTGELFF.